Listed below are T cell receptor beta chains from one sample, sequenced in a study of blood T cell repertoires in COVID-19. Profiled with immunoSEQ multiplex PCR; TCRdb holds only in-frame clones, not every one. The data hold 200,000 to 250,000 clones, with approximately 89% observed a single time. Sequencing used PBMCs or T cells enriched from blood (not recorded which). These receptor sequences come from a woman in her 30s who had been exposed to COVID-19. CDR3s include the opening cysteine and the closing phenylalanine or tryptophan. D genes are given only for firm matches. Size tells how often a clone was seen (once, few, many) or the class of an expanded clone, and some rows leave it out.

D: -
V: TRBV24-1
size: -
J: TRBJ1-2
CDR3: CATSDRASSAGVGYTF
DNA: TGTGCCACCAGTGATCGGGCGTCGAGCGCAGGGGTTGGCTACACCTTC

D: TRBD1
V: TRBV19
size: -
J: TRBJ2-1
CDR3: CASSRQGTPYNEQFF
DNA: TGTGCCAGTAGCCGACAGGGGACCCCCTACAATGAGCAGTTCTTC

D: -
V: TRBV10-1
size: -
J: TRBJ1-2
CDR3: CASSEDRNYGYTF
DNA: TGCGCCAGCAGTGAAGACAGAAACTATGGCTACACCTTC

D: -
V: TRBV30
size: -
J: TRBJ1-4
CDR3: CAWSVQEKLFF
DNA: TGTGCCTGGAGTGTACAGGAAAAACTGTTTTTT

D: -
V: TRBV10-1
size: -
J: TRBJ2-7
CDR3: CASSEYGAEQYF
DNA: TGCGCCAGCAGTGAGTATGGGGCCGAGCAGTACTTC

D: TRBD2
V: TRBV4-1
size: -
J: TRBJ2-7
CDR3: CASSQVLASGSSHEQYF
DNA: TGCGCCAGCAGCCAAGTGTTGGCTAGCGGGAGTTCCCACGAGCAGTACTTC

D: -
V: TRBV5-1
size: -
J: TRBJ1-3
CDR3: CASSLAAGNTIYF
DNA: TGCGCCAGCAGCTTGGCGGCTGGAAACACCATATATTTT

D: -
V: TRBV4-1
size: -
J: TRBJ2-1
CDR3: CASSQPHFRSSYNEQFF
DNA: TGCGCCAGCAGCCAACCCCACTTTCGGAGCTCCTACAATGAGCAGTTCTTC

D: -
V: TRBV12-5
size: -
J: TRBJ2-3
CDR3: CASGLVGGSTDTQYF
DNA: TGTGCTAGTGGTTTGGTTGGGGGGAGCACAGATACGCAGTATTTT

D: TRBD1
V: TRBV9
size: once
J: TRBJ2-7
CDR3: CASSPGTGRVHEQYF
DNA: TGTGCCAGCAGCCCCGGGACAGGGAGGGTCCACGAGCAGTACTTC

D: TRBD2
V: TRBV9
size: -
J: TRBJ2-2
CDR3: CASSVGLAGAPPANTGELFF
DNA: TGTGCCAGCAGCGTAGGGCTAGCGGGAGCCCCCCCCGCGAACACCGGGGAGCTGTTTTTT

D: TRBD1
V: TRBV12-5
size: once
J: TRBJ2-1
CDR3: CASGRTGGSYNEQFF
DNA: TGTGCTAGTGGTCGTACAGGGGGATCCTACAATGAGCAGTTCTTC

D: -
V: TRBV5-1
size: -
J: TRBJ2-1
CDR3: CASSLETGREQFF
DNA: TGCGCCAGCAGCTTGGAAACGGGAAGGGAGCAGTTCTTC

D: TRBD1
V: TRBV7-9
size: -
J: TRBJ1-2
CDR3: CATEAGTGYGYTF
DNA: TGTGCCACCGAGGCCGGGACAGGATATGGCTACACCTTC

D: TRBD2
V: TRBV19
size: once
J: TRBJ2-7
CDR3: CASSIEAGGYEQYF
DNA: TGTGCCAGTAGTATAGAGGCGGGAGGCTACGAGCAGTACTTC

D: TRBD1
V: TRBV15
size: once
J: TRBJ2-7
CDR3: CATSRDLEGASSYEQYF
DNA: TGTGCCACCAGCAGAGATCTCGAGGGGGCGAGCTCCTACGAGCAGTACTTC

D: TRBD2
V: TRBV5-4
size: -
J: TRBJ2-5
CDR3: CASSSRLAGGQETQYF
DNA: TGTGCCAGCAGCTCCCGACTAGCGGGAGGACAAGAGACCCAGTACTTC

D: TRBD2
V: TRBV5-6
size: -
J: TRBJ2-3
CDR3: CASSGDLAGETDTQYF
DNA: TGTGCCAGCAGCGGGGACCTCGCGGGAGAGACCGATACGCAGTATTTT

D: -
V: TRBV12-3/TRBV12-4
size: -
J: TRBJ2-2
CDR3: CASRTVLSGELFF
DNA: TGTGCCAGCAGAACCGTTCTGAGCGGGGAGCTGTTTTTT

D: TRBD1
V: TRBV7-2
size: -
J: TRBJ2-5
CDR3: CASSPWTGKETQYF
DNA: TGTGCCAGCAGCCCCTGGACAGGGAAAGAGACCCAGTACTTC

D: -
V: TRBV19
size: -
J: TRBJ1-2
CDR3: CASSIPGISGYTF
DNA: TGTGCCAGTAGTATTCCAGGGATAAGTGGCTACACCTTC

D: -
V: TRBV3-1/TRBV3-2
size: -
J: TRBJ2-7
CDR3: CASSRGTNYEQYF
DNA: TGTGCCAGCAGCCGAGGGACAAACTACGAGCAGTACTTC

D: TRBD2
V: TRBV2
size: -
J: TRBJ2-3
CDR3: CASSAPLAGGTDTQYF
DNA: TGTGCCAGCAGCGCCCCACTAGCGGGGGGCACAGATACGCAGTATTTT

D: TRBD1
V: TRBV5-1
size: once
J: TRBJ1-2
CDR3: CASSRDRGRNGYTF
DNA: TGCGCCAGCAGCCGGGACAGGGGGCGGAATGGCTACACCTTC

D: -
V: TRBV19
size: once
J: TRBJ2-2
CDR3: CASSIEVRVYSGELFF
DNA: TGTGCCAGTAGTATAGAGGTCAGGGTCTACTCCGGGGAGCTGTTTTTT

D: TRBD1
V: TRBV18
size: -
J: TRBJ2-1
CDR3: CASSPEDRGYNEQFF
DNA: TGTGCCAGCTCACCTGAGGACAGGGGTTACAATGAGCAGTTCTTC

D: -
V: TRBV5-4
size: -
J: TRBJ1-2
CDR3: CASSTLLRREDGYTF
DNA: TGTGCCAGCAGCACCCTCTTGCGGAGGGAAGATGGCTACACCTTC

D: TRBD1
V: TRBV18
size: -
J: TRBJ1-3
CDR3: CASSAEPPGTDTGNTIYF
DNA: TGTGCCAGCTCAGCAGAACCCCCAGGGACAGACACTGGAAACACCATATATTTT

D: -
V: TRBV4-1
size: -
J: TRBJ2-7
CDR3: CASSQDQGVRSYEQYF
DNA: TGCGCCAGCAGCCAAGATCAGGGCGTTAGGTCCTACGAGCAGTACTTC